Presented here are 30 T cell receptor beta chains from one specimen sequenced in a study of cytomegalovirus exposure and HLA in healthy donors. The PCR had 60 Vbeta and 13 Jbeta primers. TCRdb's copy holds only in-frame clones and misses some; the assay was immunoSEQ multiplex PCR. The profile covers around 140,000 clones, with 75% to 85% appearing a single time and roughly 1.1% taken by the ten largest. The sequenced sample consisted of PBMCs. The source is a male donor in good health and CMV-seronegative.

The rearrangement uses TRBV7-9 and TRBJ2-5, with a weak D call TRBD1 (6 bases). CDR1 and CDR2 (germline): SEHNR, FQNEAQ (reference sequence). Trimming cost V 6 bases and J 2 bases, with 19 bases left between them. This CDR3 spans 16 amino acids. The CDR3 here is CASREPGTQIQETQYF. CDR3 sequence (DNA): TGTGCCAGCAGAGAACCCGGGACACAAATACAAGAGACCCAGTACTTC.

This clone was seen a handful of times. The V call is TRBV19, the J call TRBJ2-5, with 9 nucleotides matching TRBD2. Germline CDR1 reads LNHDA; CDR2 reads SQIVND (reference sequence). This CDR3 is 16 amino acids long. The V segment lost 5 bases and the J segment 1 base; nucleotides outside the gene matches: 8. CDR3 coding DNA: TGTGCCAGTAGTCCCCAAACTAGCGGGCCCCAAGAGACCCAGTACTTC. Protein: CASSPQTSGPQETQYF.

This chain links TRBV19 with TRBJ1-2; 7 positions match TRBD1. The CDR3 has 14 residues. V shed 6 bases, J shed 4 bases, and the junction held 8 bases outside the gene matches. Germline loops: CDR1 LNHDA, CDR2 SQIVND (reference sequence). Written as DNA, the CDR3 is TGTGCCAGTAGATATCCGGGACAGAGCTATGGCTACACCTTC. Amino acid sequence: CASRYPGQSYGYTF. Variable domain in full (rest from reference TRBV19 and TRBJ1-2): DGGITQSPKYLFRKEGQNVTLSCEQNLNHDAMYWYRQDPGQGLRLIYYSQIVNDFQKGDIAEGYSVSREKKESFPLTVTSAQKNPTAFYLCASRYPGQSYGYTFGSGTRLTVV.

This clone was observed a single time. The chain links TRBV4-1 to TRBJ2-7; 8 bases align to TRBD2. This CDR3 comprises 15 residues. The V and J ends lost 0 bases and 6 bases, in that order; junction bases with no gene match: 7. Germline values: CDR1 MGHRA, CDR2 YSYEKL. As DNA, the CDR3 is TGCGCCAGCAGCCAAGAGACGGGGGGGTTTCGCGAGCAGTACTTC. Translated: CASSQETGGFREQYF.

This clone showed up just a few times. This chain uses TRBV7-2 with TRBJ1-1, with TRBD1 as a possible D gene (6 bases). V lost 8 bases and J lost 5, with 15 bases in between. The CDR3 length is 13 residues. From germline, CDR1 is SGHTA and CDR2 FQGNSA. The CDR3 reads CASSSGVETEAFF. CDR3 nucleotides: TGTGCCAGCTCCTCAGGGGTAGAGACTGAAGCTTTCTTT. Full variable domain (outside the CDR3, taken from reference TRBV7-2 and TRBJ1-1): GAGVSQSPSNKVTEKGKDVELRCDPISGHTALYWYRQSLGQGLEFLIYFQGNSAPDKSGLPSDRFSAERTGGSVSTLTIQRTQQEDSAVYLCASSSGVETEAFFGQGTRLTVV.

The gene calls are TRBV9 and TRBJ1-2, with D perhaps matching TRBD1 (5 bases). Germline CDR1 is SGDLS and CDR2 is YYNGEE. Trimming left V 3 bases short and J 2 bases short, with 8 bases between. The CDR3 covers 13 residues. This CDR3 is CASSAGGNYGYTF. As DNA, the CDR3 is TGTGCCAGCAGCGCGGGGGGGAACTATGGCTACACCTTC.

V and J are TRBV2 and TRBJ1-1, with 9 bases lining up with TRBD1. The germline CDR1 and CDR2 sequences are SNHLY and FYNNEI. CDR3 length: 14 amino acids. Trimming took 6 bases from V and 5 from J; bases not matched to a gene: 7. The CDR3 spells CASRRPGQGTEAFF. The DNA of the CDR3 is TGTGCCAGCAGACGACCGGGACAGGGAACTGAAGCTTTCTTT.

This chain connects TRBV9 to TRBJ2-1; 9 nucleotides line up with TRBD2. The CDR3 is 15 residues long. V was pared by 4 bases and J by 10 bases, with 12 bases of the junction left unmatched. CDR1 SGDLS and CDR2 YYNGEE come from the germline V gene. The CDR3 coding sequence is TGTGCCAGCAGCACTTCCGGGACTAGCATCGGAGAGCAGTTCTTC. Its protein product is CASSTSGTSIGEQFF.

This clone was seen a handful of times. The chain couples TRBV9 to TRBJ2-5; 7 nucleotides agree with TRBD2. The CDR3 consists of 13 residues. Trimming at V came to 3 bases and at J to 5 bases, leaving 4 bases not matched to a gene. CDR1 is SGDLS, CDR2 YYNGEE, per germline. The CDR3: CASSGWGGETQYF. The CDR3 DNA reads TGTGCCAGCAGCGGGTGGGGAGGGGAGACCCAGTACTTC.

The chain recombines TRBV7-2 with TRBJ1-5, with 7 bases that match TRBD1. Germline V gives CDR1 SGHTA, CDR2 FQGNSA. The CDR3 spans 15 residues. Germline trimming cut 5 bases from V and 2 bases from J; bases unmatched to any gene: 6. As DNA, the CDR3 is TGTGCCAGCAGCGGGGACAGCTCACGCAATCAGCCCCAGCATTTT. It is translated as CASSGDSSRNQPQHF.

The CDR3 spells CASSLSPGQIYNEQFF. Written as DNA, the CDR3 is TGTGCCAGCAGTTTGTCCCCAGGACAGATATACAATGAGCAGTTCTTC. The gene calls are TRBV27 and TRBJ2-1; TRBD1 is a possible D gene (6 bases). The V gene lost 3 bases and the J gene lost 4 bases, with 16 bases spanning the gap. CDR1 is MNHEY, CDR2 SMNVEV, per germline (reference sequence). The CDR3 loop spans 16 amino acids.

This clone showed up many times. DNA of the CDR3: TGTGCCAGCAGTTTCACACAGAATTCACCCCTCCACTTT. As protein: CASSFTQNSPLHF. This chain uses TRBV6-5 with TRBJ1-6, with unresolved D. Germline CDR1 and CDR2: MNHEY and SVGAGI. V shed 4 bases and J shed 7 bases, with 8 bases lying between them. The CDR3 spans 13 residues.

This chain links TRBV7-6 with TRBJ2-3; 8 nucleotides line up with TRBD2. The CDR3 sequence is 14 residues long. V shed 1 base, J shed 8 bases, and the junction held 5 bases outside the gene matches. Per germline, CDR1 SGHVS and CDR2 FNYEAQ. This CDR3 reads CASSLGSGEATQYF. The CDR3 DNA sequence: TGTGCCAGCAGCTTAGGTAGCGGGGAGGCTACGCAGTATTTT.

The rearrangement links TRBV6-5 to TRBJ2-5; 8 bases map to TRBD1. The ends lost 6 bases at V and 5 bases at J; junction bases unmatched: 8. Germline CDR1 MNHEY, CDR2 SVGAGI. This CDR3 region has 14 residues. CDR3 sequence: CASSRGQESETQYF. The CDR3 DNA sequence: TGTGCCAGCAGCCGGGGACAGGAATCGGAGACCCAGTACTTC.

The chain links TRBV5-1 to TRBJ2-7, with TRBD1 matching 7 bases. With 4 bases clipped from V and 2 bases from J, the junction kept 3 bases outside the gene matches. There are 13 residues in the CDR3. Germline assignment: CDR1 SGHRS and CDR2 YFSETQ. CDR3 bases: TGCGCCAGCAGCCCCCAGGGGGCCTACGAGCAGTACTTC. It codes for CASSPQGAYEQYF. The whole variable domain, filled in from reference TRBV5-1 and TRBJ2-7, reads KAGVTQTPRYLIKTRGQQVTLSCSPISGHRSVSWYQQTPGQGLQFLFEYFSETQRNKGNFPGRFSGRQFSNSRSEMNVSTLELGDSALYLCASSPQGAYEQYFGPGTRLTVT.

A word on this clone: At one end the junction does not follow the germline gene, possibly because of a read error. The CDR3 DNA is TGTGCTAGCAGCTTAGGGCTAGTCGGCGGGGAGCTGTTTTTT. Translation gives CASSLGLVGGELFF. This chain links TRBV7-7 with TRBJ2-2; D ambiguous. Looked up from germline, CDR1 is SSHAT and CDR2 is FNYEAQ (reference sequence). CDR3 size: 14 residues. Supplemented by reference TRBV7-7 and TRBJ2-2, the full variable domain reads GAGVSQSPRYKVTKRGQDVTLRCDPISSHATLYWYQQALGQGPEFLTYFNYEAQPDKSGLPSDRFSAERPEGSISTLTIQRTEQRDSAMYRCASSLGLVGGELFFGEGSRLTVL.

This clone was counted a single time. The chain links TRBV10-1 to TRBJ2-5; 8 bases agree with TRBD1. The germline CDR1 and CDR2 sequences are WNHNN and SYGVQD (reference sequence). The CDR3 length is 15 residues. After removal of 1 base from V and 5 bases from J, the junction contained 6 bases not matched to a gene. Written as DNA, the CDR3 is TGCGCCAGCAGTGAGTTGTCAGGGGGCTCGGAGACCCAGTACTTC. This encodes CASSELSGGSETQYF.

V and J are TRBV2 and TRBJ1-1; D unresolved. This CDR3 is 13 amino acids long. Trimming left V 7 bases short and J 4 bases short, with 13 bases between. CDR1 and CDR2 (germline): SNHLY, FYNNEI. CDR3 protein: CASKEGVGTEAFF. The CDR3 DNA reads TGTGCCAGCAAGGAGGGAGTTGGCACTGAAGCTTTCTTT.

J is TRBJ1-6 and V is TRBV7-6; D is undetermined. From germline, CDR1 is SGHVS and CDR2 FNYEAQ. V lost 3 bases to trimming and J lost 0 bases, with 12 bases between them. The CDR3 contains 17 residues. CDR3: CASSLEDGFSYNSPLHF. CDR3 in DNA: TGTGCCAGCAGCTTGGAGGACGGATTCTCCTATAATTCACCCCTCCACTTT.

The J gene is TRBJ2-3, the V gene TRBV7-6; TRBD1 agrees at 9 bases. The CDR3 has 18 residues. Trimming at V came to 3 bases and at J to 6 bases, leaving 16 bases not matched to a gene. Per germline, CDR1 SGHVS and CDR2 FNYEAQ. CDR3 sequence reads: CASSFSSIGTGNLDTQYF. The CDR3 nucleotides are TGTGCCAGCAGCTTCAGCTCTATCGGGACAGGGAACTTGGATACGCAGTATTTT.

This clone was seen once. The gene calls are TRBV10-3 and TRBJ2-6, with TRBD1 matching 7 bases. Germline CDR1 reads ENHRY; CDR2 reads SYGVKD. CDR3 length: 16 residues. V lost 8 bases and J lost 0; bases outside the gene matches: 7. The CDR3 reads CAISDRESSGANVLTF. The DNA of the CDR3 is TGTGCCATCTCAGACAGGGAAAGCTCTGGGGCCAACGTCCTGACTTTC.

Turning to this clone: Other DNA variants within this sample encode the same CDR3. V is TRBV10-2 and J is TRBJ1-2; unclear D gene. The V end was cut by 2 bases, the J end by 4 bases, with 11 bases between. The germline CDR1 and CDR2 sequences are WSHSY and SAAADI. This CDR3 contains 14 residues. CDR3 residues: CASSETGDPYGYTF. Here the CDR3 DNA reads TGCGCCAGCAGTGAGACGGGAGACCCCTATGGCTACACCTTC.

The chain links TRBV5-1 to TRBJ1-3; weak D call: TRBD1 (5 bases). The V end was cut by 4 bases, the J end by 1 base, with 12 bases between. CDR3 size: 15 residues. In germline, CDR1 is SGHRS, CDR2 YFSETQ. Here the CDR3 reads CASSPGAGSGNTIYF. The CDR3 nucleotides are TGCGCCAGCAGCCCCGGAGCAGGGTCTGGAAACACCATATATTTT.

The chain is built from TRBV21-1 and TRBJ2-7; the table's TRBD2 call for D was not verified on the DNA. TRBV21-1 is assigned pseudogene status. The CDR3 spans 11 residues. CDR3 region: CASRRGYEQYF. The CDR3 coding sequence is TGTGCCAGCAGACGGGGCTACGAGCAGTACTTC.

The chain has TRBV7-2 and TRBJ1-5; D is undetermined. CDR1 and CDR2 from the germline V gene are SGHTA and FQGNSA. Between the trimmed V and J ends, which lost 8 bases and 1 base, there was a span of 15 bases. CDR3 size: 15 residues. The CDR3 protein is CASSLEATSNQPQHF. The CDR3 DNA reads TGTGCCAGCTCCTTGGAGGCAACGAGCAATCAGCCCCAGCATTTT.

The CDR3 here is CASSLVPVSEQFF. The CDR3 nucleotides are TGTGCCAGCAGCTTAGTTCCCGTGAGTGAGCAGTTCTTC. V gene TRBV7-9 combines with J gene TRBJ2-1, with D unresolved. The germline V and J ends were trimmed by 1 base and 9 bases, with 10 bases remaining between them. The germline V gene encodes CDR1 SEHNR and CDR2 FQNEAQ (reference sequence). The CDR3 spans 13 residues.

In nucleotides, the CDR3 is TGTGCCAGCAGCTTAGGGCGGCAGTCCTACGAGCAGTACTTC. It specifies CASSLGRQSYEQYF. The gene calls are TRBV7-8 and TRBJ2-5; D gene ambiguous. The DNA end is more similar to TRBJ2-7, so the J call may be wrong. Germline V gives CDR1 SGHVS, CDR2 FQNEAQ. This CDR3 has 14 amino acids.

The genes are TRBV27 and TRBJ1-5; D is perhaps TRBD1 (6 bases). V was pared by 6 bases and J by 4 bases, with 10 bases between. There are 13 residues in the CDR3. CDR1 and CDR2 from the germline V gene are MNHEY and SMNVEV (reference sequence). The CDR3 bases are TGTGCCAGCAGCCGACAGGTTAATCAGCCCCAGCATTTT. It yields the protein CASSRQVNQPQHF.

The chain joins TRBV6-1 to TRBJ2-3; 8 nucleotides line up with TRBD2. CDR1 and CDR2 (germline): MNHNS, SASEGT. Trimming at V came to 10 bases and at J to 0 bases, leaving 9 bases not matched to a gene. The CDR3 runs to 15 residues. The CDR3 DNA reads TGTGCCACCCGGACTAGCTGGACTAGCACAGATACGCAGTATTTT. Its protein is CATRTSWTSTDTQYF.

J is TRBJ2-2 and V is TRBV9; 7 nucleotides align to TRBD1. The CDR3 sequence is 16 residues long. V gave up 4 bases and J gave up 4 bases; unmatched junction bases: 10. Germline loops: CDR1 SGDLS, CDR2 YYNGEE. CDR3 sequence (DNA): TGTGCCAGCAGCAAAGGGGGCCGGGTATTCACCGGGGAGCTGTTTTTT. It codes for CASSKGGRVFTGELFF.